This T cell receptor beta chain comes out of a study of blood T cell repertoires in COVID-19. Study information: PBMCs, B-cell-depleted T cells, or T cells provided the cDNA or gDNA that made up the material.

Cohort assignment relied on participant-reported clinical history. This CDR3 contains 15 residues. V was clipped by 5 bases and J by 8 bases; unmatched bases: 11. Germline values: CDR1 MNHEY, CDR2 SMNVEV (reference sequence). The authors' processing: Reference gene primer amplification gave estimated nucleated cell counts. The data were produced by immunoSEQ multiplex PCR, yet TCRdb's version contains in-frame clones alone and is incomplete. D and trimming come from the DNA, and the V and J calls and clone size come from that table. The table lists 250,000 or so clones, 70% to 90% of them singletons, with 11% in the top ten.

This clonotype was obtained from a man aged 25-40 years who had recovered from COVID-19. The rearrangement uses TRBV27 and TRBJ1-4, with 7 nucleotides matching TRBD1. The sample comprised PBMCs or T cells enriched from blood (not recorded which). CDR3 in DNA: TGTGCCAGCAGTCTAGCAGGAGGGGGCCCGGAAAAACTGTTTTTT. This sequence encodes CASSLAGGGPEKLFF.